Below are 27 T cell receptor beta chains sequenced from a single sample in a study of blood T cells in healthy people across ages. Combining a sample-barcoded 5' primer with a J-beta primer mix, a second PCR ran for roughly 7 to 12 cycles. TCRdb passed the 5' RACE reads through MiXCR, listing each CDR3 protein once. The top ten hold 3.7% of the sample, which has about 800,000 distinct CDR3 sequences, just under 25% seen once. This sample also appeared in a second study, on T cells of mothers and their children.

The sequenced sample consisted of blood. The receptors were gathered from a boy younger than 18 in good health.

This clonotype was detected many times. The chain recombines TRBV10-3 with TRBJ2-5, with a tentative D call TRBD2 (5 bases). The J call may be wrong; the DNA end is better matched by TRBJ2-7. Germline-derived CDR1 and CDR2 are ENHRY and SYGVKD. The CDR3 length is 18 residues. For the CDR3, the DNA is TGTGCCATCAGTGAGTCTATCGGCTATGTCGCGGGTAACCACGAGCAGTACTTC. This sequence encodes CAISESIGYVAGNHEQYF.

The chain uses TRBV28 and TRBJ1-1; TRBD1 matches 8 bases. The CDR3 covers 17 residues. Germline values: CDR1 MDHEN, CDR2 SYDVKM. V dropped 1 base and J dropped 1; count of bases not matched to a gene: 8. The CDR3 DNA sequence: TGTGCCAGCAGTTTATTGGGAGGTGGGACAGGGAACACTGAAGCTTTCTTT. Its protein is CASSLLGGGTGNTEAFF.

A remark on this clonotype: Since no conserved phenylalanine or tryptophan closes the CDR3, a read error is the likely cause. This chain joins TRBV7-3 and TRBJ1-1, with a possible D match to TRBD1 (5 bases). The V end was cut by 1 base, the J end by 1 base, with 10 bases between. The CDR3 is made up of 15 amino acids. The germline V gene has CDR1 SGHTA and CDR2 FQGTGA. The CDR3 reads CASSLRGGENTEAFL. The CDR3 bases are TGTGCCAGCAGCTTAAGGGGGGGTGAGAACACTGAAGCTTTCCTT.

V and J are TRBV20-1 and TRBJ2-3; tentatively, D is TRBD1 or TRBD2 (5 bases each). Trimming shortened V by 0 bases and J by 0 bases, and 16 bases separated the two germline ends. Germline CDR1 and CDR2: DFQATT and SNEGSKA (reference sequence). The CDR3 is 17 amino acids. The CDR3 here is CSARDLGTPASTDTQYF. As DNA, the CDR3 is TGCAGTGCTAGAGATCTCGGGACGCCCGCTAGCACAGATACGCAGTATTTT.

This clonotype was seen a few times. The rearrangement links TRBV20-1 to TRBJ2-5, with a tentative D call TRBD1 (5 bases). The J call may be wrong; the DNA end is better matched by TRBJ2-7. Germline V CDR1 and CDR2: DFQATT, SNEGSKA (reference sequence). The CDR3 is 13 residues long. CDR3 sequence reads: CSARGGQIYEQYF. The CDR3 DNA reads TGCAGTGCTAGAGGGGGCCAAATCTACGAGCAGTACTTC.

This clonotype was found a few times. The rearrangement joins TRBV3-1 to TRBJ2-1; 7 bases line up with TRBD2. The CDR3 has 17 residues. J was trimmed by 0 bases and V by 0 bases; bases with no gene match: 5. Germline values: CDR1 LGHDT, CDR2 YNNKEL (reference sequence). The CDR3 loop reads CASSQEGRGGSYNEQFF. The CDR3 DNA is TGTGCCAGCAGCCAAGAGGGGAGGGGCGGCTCCTACAATGAGCAGTTCTTC.

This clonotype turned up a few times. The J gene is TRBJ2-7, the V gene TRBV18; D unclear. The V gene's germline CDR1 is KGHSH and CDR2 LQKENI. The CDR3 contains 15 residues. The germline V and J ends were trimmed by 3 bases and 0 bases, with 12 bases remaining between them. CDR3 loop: CASSPLVRSSYEQYF. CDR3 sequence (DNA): TGTGCCAGCTCACCGCTCGTCCGGAGCTCCTACGAGCAGTACTTC.

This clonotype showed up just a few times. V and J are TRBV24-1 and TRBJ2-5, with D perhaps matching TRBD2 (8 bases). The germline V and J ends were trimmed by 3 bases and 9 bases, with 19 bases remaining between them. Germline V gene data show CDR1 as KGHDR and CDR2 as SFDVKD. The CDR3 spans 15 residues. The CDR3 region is CATSDPGTAGGAQYF. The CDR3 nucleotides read TGTGCCACCAGTGATCCCGGGACAGCCGGGGGGGCCCAGTACTTC.

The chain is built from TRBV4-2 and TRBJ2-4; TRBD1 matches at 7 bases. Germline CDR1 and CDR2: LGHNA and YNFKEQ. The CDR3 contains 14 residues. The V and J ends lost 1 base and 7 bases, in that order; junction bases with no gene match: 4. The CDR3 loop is CASSQGQGVNIQYF. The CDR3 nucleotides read TGTGCCAGCAGCCAAGGGCAGGGGGTTAACATTCAGTACTTC.

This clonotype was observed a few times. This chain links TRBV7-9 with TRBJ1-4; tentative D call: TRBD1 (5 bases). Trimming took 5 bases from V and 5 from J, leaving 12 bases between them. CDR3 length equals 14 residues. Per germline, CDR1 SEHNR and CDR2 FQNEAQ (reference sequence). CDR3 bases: TGTGCCAGCAGCGCCAGAGGGGCCAATGAAAAACTGTTTTTT. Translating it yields CASSARGANEKLFF.

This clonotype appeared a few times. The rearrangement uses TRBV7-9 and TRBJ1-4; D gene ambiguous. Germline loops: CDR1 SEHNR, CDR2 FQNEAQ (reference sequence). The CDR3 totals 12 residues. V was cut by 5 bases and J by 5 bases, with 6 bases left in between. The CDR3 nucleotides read TGTGCCAGCAGCAGCTGGAATGAAAAACTGTTTTTT. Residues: CASSSWNEKLFF.

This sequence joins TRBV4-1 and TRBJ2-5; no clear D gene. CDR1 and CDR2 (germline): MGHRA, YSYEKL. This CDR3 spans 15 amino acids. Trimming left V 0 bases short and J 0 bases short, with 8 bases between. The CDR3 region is CASSQDGNYQETQYF. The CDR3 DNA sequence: TGCGCCAGCAGCCAAGACGGAAACTACCAAGAGACCCAGTACTTC.

The CDR3 bases are TGTGCCAGCAGTTTTGGACTAGCGGACCTCTACGAGCAGTACTTC. It translates to CASSFGLADLYEQYF. The chain recombines TRBV27 with TRBJ2-7; 10 bases line up with TRBD2. V gave up 3 bases and J gave up 3 bases; unmatched junction bases: 5. Per germline, CDR1 MNHEY and CDR2 SMNVEV (reference sequence). The CDR3 covers 15 residues.

The CDR3 region has the DNA TGTGCCAGCAAGCGAACGCACGAGCAGTACTTC. This codes for CASKRTHEQYF. The rearrangement uses TRBV12-3 or TRBV12-4 and TRBJ2-7; D unresolved. This CDR3 is built from 11 residues. V was clipped by 7 bases and J by 5 bases, with 9 bases between them.

The CDR3 here is CASSPPGPTGREQYF. CDR3 nucleotides: TGTGCCAGCTCACCTCCCGGTCCGACCGGGAGGGAGCAGTACTTC. V usage is TRBV18 and J usage is TRBJ2-7; 7 bases map to TRBD2. This CDR3 comprises 15 residues. V trimming: 3 bases; J trimming: 7 bases; junction bases outside the gene matches: 12. Germline CDR1 and CDR2: KGHSH and LQKENI.

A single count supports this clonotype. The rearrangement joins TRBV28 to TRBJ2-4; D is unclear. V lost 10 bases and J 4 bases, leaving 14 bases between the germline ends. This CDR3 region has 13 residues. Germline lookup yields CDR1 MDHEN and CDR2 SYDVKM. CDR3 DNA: TGTGCCATTTTTTCGCCGCTTAAAAACATTCAGTACTTC. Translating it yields CAIFSPLKNIQYF.

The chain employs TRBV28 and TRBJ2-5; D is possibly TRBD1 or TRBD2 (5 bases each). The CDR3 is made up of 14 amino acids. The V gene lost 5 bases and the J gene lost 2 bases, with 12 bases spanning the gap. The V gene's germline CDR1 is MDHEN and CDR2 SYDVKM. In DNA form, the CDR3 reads TGTGCCAGCAGTGGGGGATTGGGGCAAGAGACCCAGTACTTC. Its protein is CASSGGLGQETQYF.

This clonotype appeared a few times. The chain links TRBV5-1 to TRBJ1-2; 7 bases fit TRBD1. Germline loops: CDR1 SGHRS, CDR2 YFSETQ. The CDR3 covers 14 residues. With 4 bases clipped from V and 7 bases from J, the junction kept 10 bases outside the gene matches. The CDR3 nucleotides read TGCGCCAGCAGCGCGGACCGACAGGGAACTGGCTACACCTTC. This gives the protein CASSADRQGTGYTF.

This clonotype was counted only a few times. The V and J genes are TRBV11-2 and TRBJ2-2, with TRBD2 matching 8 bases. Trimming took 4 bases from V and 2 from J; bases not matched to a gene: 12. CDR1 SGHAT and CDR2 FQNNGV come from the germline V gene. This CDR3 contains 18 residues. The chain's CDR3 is CASSSYWSGSPNTGELFF. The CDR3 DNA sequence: TGTGCCAGCAGCTCATACTGGAGCGGGAGCCCCAACACCGGGGAGCTGTTTTTT.

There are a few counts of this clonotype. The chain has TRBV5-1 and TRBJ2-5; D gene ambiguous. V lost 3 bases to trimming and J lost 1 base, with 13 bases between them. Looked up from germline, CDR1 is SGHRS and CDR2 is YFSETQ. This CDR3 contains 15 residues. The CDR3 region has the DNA TGCGCCAGCAGCTGGACGATAGGTCGCCAAGAGACCCAGTACTTC. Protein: CASSWTIGRQETQYF.

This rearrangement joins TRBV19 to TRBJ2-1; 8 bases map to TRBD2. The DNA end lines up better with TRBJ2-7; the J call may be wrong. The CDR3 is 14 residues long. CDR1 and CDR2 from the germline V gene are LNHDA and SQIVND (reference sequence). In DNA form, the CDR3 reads TGTGCCAGTAGGAAGGGGACTAGCTCCTACGAGCAGTACTTC. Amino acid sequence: CASRKGTSSYEQYF.

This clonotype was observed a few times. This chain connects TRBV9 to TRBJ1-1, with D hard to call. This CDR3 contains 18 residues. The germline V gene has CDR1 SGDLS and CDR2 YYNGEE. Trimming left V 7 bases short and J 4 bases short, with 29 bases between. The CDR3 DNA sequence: TGTGCCAGCGCCCCACTGGGAGACGGCGGAAGGAGGAGCACTGAAGCTTTCTTT. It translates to CASAPLGDGGRRSTEAFF.

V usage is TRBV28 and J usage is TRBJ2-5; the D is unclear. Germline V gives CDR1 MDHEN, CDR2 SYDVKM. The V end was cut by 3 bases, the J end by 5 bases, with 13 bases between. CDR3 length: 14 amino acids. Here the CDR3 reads CASSFVRRPETQYF. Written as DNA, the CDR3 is TGTGCCAGCAGTTTCGTGCGCCGGCCCGAGACCCAGTACTTC.

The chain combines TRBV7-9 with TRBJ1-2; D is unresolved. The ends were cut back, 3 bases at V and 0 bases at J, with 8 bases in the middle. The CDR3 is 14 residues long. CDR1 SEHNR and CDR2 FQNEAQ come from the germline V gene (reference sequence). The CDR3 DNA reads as TGTGCCAGCAGCTTCTCGGGAGCTAACTATGGCTACACCTTC. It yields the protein CASSFSGANYGYTF.

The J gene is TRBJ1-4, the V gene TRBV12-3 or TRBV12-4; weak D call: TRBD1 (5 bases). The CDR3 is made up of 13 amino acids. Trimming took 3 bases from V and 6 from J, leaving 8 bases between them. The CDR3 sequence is CASSFSGDEKLFF. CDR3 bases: TGTGCCAGCAGTTTCTCGGGGGATGAAAAACTGTTTTTT.

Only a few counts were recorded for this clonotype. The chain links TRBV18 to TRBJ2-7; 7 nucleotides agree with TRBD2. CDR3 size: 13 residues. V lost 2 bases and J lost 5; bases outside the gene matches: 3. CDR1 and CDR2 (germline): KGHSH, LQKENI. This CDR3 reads CASSPRSGDEQYF. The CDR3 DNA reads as TGTGCCAGCTCACCAAGAAGCGGGGACGAGCAGTACTTC.

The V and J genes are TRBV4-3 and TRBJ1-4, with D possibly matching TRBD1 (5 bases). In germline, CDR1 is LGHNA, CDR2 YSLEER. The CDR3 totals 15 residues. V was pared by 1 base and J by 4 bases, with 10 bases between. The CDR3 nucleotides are TGCGCCAGCAGCCAAGTGGGACGTAGTAATGAAAAACTGTTTTTT. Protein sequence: CASSQVGRSNEKLFF.